The present T cell receptor (beta chain) was sequenced within a study of blood T cell repertoires in COVID-19. On the study more broadly: From the United States, Italy and Spain came samples of acute and convalescent COVID-19. PBMCs, B-cell-depleted T cells, or T cells provided the cDNA or gDNA that made up the material.

Trimming removed 5 bases from V and 0 bases from J; junction bases left unmatched: 11. The germline CDR1 and CDR2 sequences are SGHRS and YFSETQ. The CDR3 runs to 17 residues. In the original workflow: Reference gene primer amplification gave estimated nucleated cell counts. Assay: immunoSEQ multiplex PCR; the TCRdb copy retains only in-frame clones and omits some. The DNA gave D and trimming, while V, J and clone size come from that table. The table includes 120,000 to 150,000 clones, 70% to 90% detected once. This chain connects TRBV5-1 to TRBJ2-3; 8 nucleotides line up with TRBD2. Source material: peripheral blood. This clonotype was obtained from a woman in her 50s with acute or convalescent COVID-19. CDR3 DNA sequence: TGCGCCAGCAGGTCTCAGCCTACTAGCGGAAGCACAGATACGCAGTATTTT. Amino acid sequence: CASRSQPTSGSTDTQYF.